These 25 T cell receptor beta chains were all obtained from the same sample, sequenced in a study of cytomegalovirus exposure and HLA in healthy donors. The PCR employed 60 Vbeta primers together with 13 Jbeta primers. Here immunoSEQ multiplex PCR was the method, and the copy in TCRdb shows in-frame clones only, minus some. The data show about 180,000 clones, with about three quarters seen just once and around 1.6% held by the top ten. Sequences were obtained from PBMCs. The receptors were gathered from a man aged 18 to 30 in good health and CMV-seronegative.

This clone is a singleton in its sample. The rearrangement links TRBV5-6 to TRBJ2-7, with D maybe TRBD1 (5 bases). The V gene lost 4 bases and the J gene lost 2 bases, with 16 bases spanning the gap. Germline CDR1 and CDR2: SGHDT and YYEEEE. The CDR3 runs 15 residues. The chain's CDR3 is CASSRAAGRPYEQYF. The CDR3 DNA reads as TGTGCCAGCAGCCGGGCGGCAGGGCGTCCCTACGAGCAGTACTTC. The complete variable domain, with remaining parts taken from reference TRBV5-6 and TRBJ2-7, reads DAGVTQSPTHLIKTRGQQVTLRCSPKSGHDTVSWYQQALGQGPQFIFQYYEEEERQRGNFPDRFSGHQFPNYSSELNVNALLLGDSALYLCASSRAAGRPYEQYFGPGTRLTVT.

The V gene is TRBV5-5, the J gene TRBJ1-5; D gene ambiguous. Trimming removed 3 bases at V and 3 bases at J, with 10 bases between. Per germline, CDR1 SGHKS and CDR2 YYEKEE (reference sequence). The CDR3 is made up of 14 amino acids. The DNA of the CDR3 is TGTGCCAGCAGCTGGTGGGAGTCCAATCAGCCCCAGCATTTT. It yields the protein CASSWWESNQPQHF.

The chain has TRBV28 and TRBJ1-5; 7 bases match TRBD1. The CDR3 sequence is 14 residues long. The junction had 9 bases not matched to a gene; V was cut back by 7 bases and J by 6 bases. Germline V CDR1 and CDR2: MDHEN, SYDVKM. Written as DNA, the CDR3 is TGTGCCAGCACTCCCACAGGGGTGGGTCAGCCCCAGCATTTT. Amino acid sequence: CASTPTGVGQPQHF.

Concerning this clone: A much larger clone lies one base from this, so it may be a read error. The same CDR3 can be traced to other DNA sequences in this sample. The CDR3 reads CASSETSGGADTQYF. CDR3 DNA sequence: TGTGCCAGCAGTGAGACTAGCGGGGGGGCAGATACGCAGTATTTT. The chain employs TRBV2 and TRBJ2-3, with 14 bases fitting TRBD2. V shed 3 bases and J 4 bases; nucleotides not matched to a gene: 0. The germline V gene encodes CDR1 SNHLY and CDR2 FYNNEI. The CDR3 loop spans 15 amino acids.

To note about this clone: An end of the junction differs from the germline gene, which may be a read error. Within the sample, other DNA sequences also encode this same CDR3. The V and J genes are TRBV28 and TRBJ1-2; 7 bases are a match to TRBD1. The CDR3 consists of 13 residues. Germline V lookup: CDR1 MDHEN, CDR2 SYDVKM. CDR3 region: CASSLRGQGGYTF. In nucleotides, the CDR3 is TGTGCCAGCAGTTTGAGGGGTCAGGGGGGCTACACCTTT.

The CDR3 nucleotides are TGTGCCAGCAGCCTATCGGGGGTATCTACCGGGGAGCTGTTTTTT. It translates to CASSLSGVSTGELFF. The gene calls are TRBV5-4 and TRBJ2-2, with D tentatively TRBD2 (6 bases). The CDR3 length is 15 residues. From germline, CDR1 is SGHNT and CDR2 YYREEE (reference sequence). Deletions cut 4 bases from V and 5 bases from J, with 15 bases between.

The V gene is TRBV15, the J gene TRBJ2-3; a possible D gene is TRBD2 (5 bases). The germline V gene encodes CDR1 LNHNV and CDR2 YYDKDF (reference sequence). Trimming pared 1 base from V and 1 base from J, leaving 12 bases between. The CDR3 runs to 16 residues. CDR3 coding DNA: TGTGCCACCAGCAGAGGGGCGGTACTAGGCACAGATACGCAGTATTTT. Its translation: CATSRGAVLGTDTQYF.

Concerning this clone itself: The junction and the germline gene differ at one end; a read error may be behind it. At the DNA level, this CDR3 is encoded by other sequences in the same sample as well. The DNA for the CDR3 is TGCGCCAGCAGAACAGGGAACTATGGCTACACCTTC. Translated, it gives CASRTGNYGYTF. The chain joins TRBV2 to TRBJ1-2, with D tentatively TRBD1 (6 bases). Germline CDR1 SNHLY, CDR2 FYNNEI. CDR3 size: 12 residues.

This clone was detected once. The chain carries TRBV9 and TRBJ1-1; D gene unclear. Trimming shortened V by 4 bases and J by 1 base, and 17 bases separated the two germline ends. Germline CDR1 and CDR2: SGDLS and YYNGEE. This CDR3 spans 16 amino acids. The CDR3 DNA reads as TGTGCCAGCAGCCCCCGCCTCGGGTCCACGAACACTGAAGCTTTCTTT. Protein sequence: CASSPRLGSTNTEAFF.

The CDR3: CASSWQTSGRFYEQYF. The CDR3 nucleotides read TGTGCCAGCAGCTGGCAGACTAGCGGGAGGTTTTACGAGCAGTACTTC. V is TRBV5-6 and J is TRBJ2-7, with 13 bases aligning to TRBD2. CDR1 and CDR2 from the germline V gene are SGHDT and YYEEEE. Losses at the gene ends were 3 bases for V and 4 bases for J; bases not matched to a gene: 7. The CDR3 totals 16 residues.

This clone occurred once. CDR3 sequence (DNA): TGTGCCAGCAGCTTTCTAGCGGCGGGCTACGAGCAGTACTTC. Translation: CASSFLAAGYEQYF. V and J are TRBV7-8 and TRBJ2-7; 7 nucleotides agree with TRBD2. The germline V gene encodes CDR1 SGHVS and CDR2 FQNEAQ. J lost 3 bases, V lost 3 bases, and 5 bases had no gene match. The CDR3 contains 14 residues.

V is TRBV2 and J is TRBJ2-5; 12 nucleotides line up with TRBD2. Germline V CDR1 and CDR2: SNHLY, FYNNEI. Unmatched junction bases numbered 14, after V lost 10 bases and J lost 5 bases. The CDR3 consists of 16 residues. As DNA, the CDR3 is TGTGCCACAGTTGCCCTAGCGGGGGGGCCGAGGGAGACCCAGTACTTC. As protein: CATVALAGGPRETQYF.

The genes are TRBV7-9 and TRBJ2-2; no reliable D call. Trimming took off 4 bases at V and 5 bases at J, with 8 bases between the two ends. This CDR3 spans 13 amino acids. The germline CDR1 and CDR2 sequences are SEHNR and FQNEAQ (reference sequence). The DNA for the CDR3 is TGTGCCAGCAGCTCTCACGGGACCGGGGAGCTGTTTTTT. Its translation is CASSSHGTGELFF.

This chain uses TRBV10-1 with TRBJ2-7; the D is unclear. V lost 2 bases to trimming and J lost 2 bases, with 7 bases between them. CDR3 length equals 13 residues. Germline CDR1 and CDR2: WNHNN and SYGVQD (reference sequence). Here the CDR3 DNA reads TGCGCCAGCAGTGAGGCACACACCTACGAGCAGTACTTC. This gives the protein CASSEAHTYEQYF.

The chain employs TRBV28 and TRBJ2-7, with TRBD2 identical over 9 bases. With V trimmed by 4 bases and J by 7 bases, 8 bases remained unmatched. Germline-derived CDR1 and CDR2 are MDHEN and SYDVKM. This CDR3 is 14 amino acids long. The CDR3 sequence is CASSSNPAGGEQYF. CDR3 DNA sequence: TGTGCCAGCAGTTCCAATCCCGCGGGGGGGGAGCAGTACTTC.

The chain joins TRBV27 to TRBJ1-2; D gene ambiguous. The CDR3 has 14 amino acids. With 3 bases removed from V and 7 bases from J, the gap between germline ends came to 15 bases. In germline, CDR1 is MNHEY, CDR2 SMNVEV (reference sequence). CDR3 loop: CASSLRESVSGYTF. The CDR3 nucleotides read TGTGCCAGCAGTTTGAGGGAAAGCGTGAGTGGCTACACCTTC.

The chain uses TRBV28 and TRBJ2-5; no clear D gene. The CDR3 loop spans 13 amino acids. Germline CDR1 reads MDHEN; CDR2 reads SYDVKM. Trimming stripped 3 bases from V and 5 bases from J, with 10 bases between. The CDR3 DNA reads TGTGCCAGCAGTTTTCCGAGGCGGGAGACCCAGTACTTC. It translates to CASSFPRRETQYF.

V and J are TRBV28 and TRBJ1-4; D gene unclear. V was shortened by 6 bases and J by 8 bases, with 7 bases between the two germline ends. This CDR3 is 11 amino acids long. Germline V CDR1 and CDR2: MDHEN, SYDVKM. CDR3 DNA: TGTGCCAGCAGCCTGCGGGAAAAACTGTTTTTT. It codes for CASSLREKLFF.

The chain has TRBV21-1 and TRBJ1-2; the table's D call of TRBD1 was not tested on the DNA. TRBV21-1 is a recognized pseudogene. This CDR3 spans 14 amino acids. CDR3 DNA sequence: TGTGCCAGCAGAGGACGACAGGGGCACTATGGCTACACCTTC. This codes for CASRGRQGHYGYTF.

Comment on this clone: A read error may account for a junction end that differs from germline. The V gene is TRBV28, the J gene TRBJ2-5, with 7 bases matching TRBD2. This CDR3 has 12 residues. Germline loops: CDR1 MDHEN, CDR2 SYDVKM. The CDR3 DNA reads TGTGCCAGCAGTTCCCACGGCGGGGGAGCCGACTTC. Its translation: CASSSHGGGADF.

This chain joins TRBV6-7 and TRBJ2-1; D gene uncertain. Being an ORF, TRBV6-7 has a function that is uncertain. The V end lost 8 bases, the J end lost 6 bases, and 5 bases lay between the germline ends. CDR3 size: 10 residues. Here the CDR3 DNA reads TGTGCCAGCCCAGGCAATGAGCAGTTCTTC. Translated: CASPGNEQFF.

The sample holds one count of this clone. The rearrangement uses TRBV5-8 and TRBJ2-3, with 13 bases identical to TRBD2. V lost 3 bases to trimming and J lost 4 bases; unmatched junction nucleotides: 5. Germline loops: CDR1 SGHTS, CDR2 YDEGEE. The CDR3 covers 16 residues. CDR3 sequence: CASSSGTSGISDTQYF. CDR3 DNA: TGTGCCAGCAGCTCCGGGACTAGCGGGATATCAGATACGCAGTATTTT.

This clone appeared a single time. This chain uses TRBV5-1 with TRBJ2-5; D gene ambiguous. TRBJ2-7 matches the DNA end more closely, so the J call is doubtful. The CDR3 loop spans 11 amino acids. Per germline, CDR1 SGHRS and CDR2 YFSETQ. CDR3 DNA: TGCGCCAGCAGCCAGGACTACGAGCAGTACTTC. Amino acids: CASSQDYEQYF.

This chain connects TRBV18 to TRBJ1-1; possible D gene TRBD1, 6 bases. V was shortened by 3 bases and J by 3 bases, with 23 bases between the two germline ends. Germline-derived CDR1 and CDR2 are KGHSH and LQKENI. This CDR3 has 18 amino acids. CDR3 amino acids: CASSPRLGHKGVDTEAFF. CDR3 bases: TGTGCCAGCTCACCCCGACTGGGGCACAAGGGGGTGGACACTGAAGCTTTCTTT.

The rearrangement uses TRBV7-9 and TRBJ1-4; 8 nucleotides align to TRBD1. V dropped 3 bases and J dropped 7; count of bases not matched to a gene: 10. CDR1 SEHNR and CDR2 FQNEAQ come from the germline V gene (reference sequence). CDR3 length: 16 amino acids. The CDR3 DNA reads TGTGCCAGCAGCTTGCGGCAGGGGGCGCTGACTGAAAAACTGTTTTTT. This encodes CASSLRQGALTEKLFF.